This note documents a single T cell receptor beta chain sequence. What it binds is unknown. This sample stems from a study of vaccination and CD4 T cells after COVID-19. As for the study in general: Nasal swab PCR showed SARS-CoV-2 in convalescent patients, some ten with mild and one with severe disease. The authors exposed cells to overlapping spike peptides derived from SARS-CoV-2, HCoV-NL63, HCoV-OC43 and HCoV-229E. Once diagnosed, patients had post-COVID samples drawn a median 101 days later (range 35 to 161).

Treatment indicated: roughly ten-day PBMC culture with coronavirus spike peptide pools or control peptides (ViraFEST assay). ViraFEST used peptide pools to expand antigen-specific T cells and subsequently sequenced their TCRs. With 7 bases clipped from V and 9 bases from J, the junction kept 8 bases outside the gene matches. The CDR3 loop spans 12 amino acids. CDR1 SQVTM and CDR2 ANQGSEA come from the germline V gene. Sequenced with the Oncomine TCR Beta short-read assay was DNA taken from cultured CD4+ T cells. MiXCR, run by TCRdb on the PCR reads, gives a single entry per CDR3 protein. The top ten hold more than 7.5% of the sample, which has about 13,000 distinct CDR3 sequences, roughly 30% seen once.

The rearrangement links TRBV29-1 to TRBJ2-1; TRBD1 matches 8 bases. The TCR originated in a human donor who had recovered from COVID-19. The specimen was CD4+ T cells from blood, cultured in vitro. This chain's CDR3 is CSGGQGLGEQFF. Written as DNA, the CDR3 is TGCAGCGGCGGACAGGGATTGGGTGAGCAGTTCTTC.